A selection of T cell receptor beta chains follows, all from one sample in a study of radiotherapy plus CTLA-4 blockade in lung cancer. TCRdb keeps only in-frame clones here, not all; method: immunoSEQ multiplex PCR. The sample has 90,000 or so clones, under 85% seen once. The specimen comprised peripheral blood, sampled from a patient treated with radiotherapy plus ipilimumab. The receptor source for this set is a human donor with non-small cell lung cancer who had stable disease on radiotherapy plus ipilimumab. CDR3s include the opening cysteine and the closing phenylalanine or tryptophan. The order of the fields is V gene, J gene, CDR3 protein.

>TRBV27|TRBJ2-1
CASSLRAGGTSLEEQFF
>TRBV12-5|TRBJ1-2
CASGLGGTAAGYTF
>TRBV30|TRBJ2-3
CAWVDRTVPTDTQYF
>TRBV9|TRBJ2-1
CASSVVRGGSYNEQFF
>TRBV30|TRBJ2-1
CAWSATSEQFF
>TRBV6-5|TRBJ1-3
CASSYSQERNTIYF
>TRBV6-5|TRBJ2-1
CASGPGTEQFF
>TRBV6-5|TRBJ1-1
CASSSSRMRDTEAFF
>TRBV29-1|TRBJ2-3
CSVEGDTQYF
>TRBV10-2|TRBJ2-1
CASSEERGRNTYNEQFF
>TRBV11-2|TRBJ2-7
CASSLGVISSYEQYF
>TRBV6-1|TRBJ1-5
CASTTQGSQPQHF
>TRBV18|TRBJ1-4
CASSPYDRSNEKLFF
>TRBV6-6|TRBJ1-6
CASSQGQGRGNSPLHF
>TRBV5-1|TRBJ2-3
CASSHRGPASIDTQYF
>TRBV11-2|TRBJ2-7
CASSLLRGRFEQYF
>TRBV19|TRBJ1-4
CASNDRTNEKLFF
>TRBV7-2|TRBJ2-1
CASSPLDLSYNEQFF
>TRBV19|TRBJ1-4
CASSMLDEPPEKLFF
>TRBV28|TRBJ2-7
CASTPPRGNQYF
>TRBV9|TRBJ2-7
CASSVNYLTEQYF
>TRBV30|TRBJ2-7
CAWSVQGQTIRYF
>TRBV6-1|TRBJ1-6
CASSYRQDNSPLHF
>TRBV4-1|TRBJ1-2
CASSQAGTGSNYGYTF
>TRBV9|TRBJ2-5
CASSPPAGERKETQYF
>TRBV9|TRBJ1-1
CACRKEMNTEAFF
>TRBV5-1|TRBJ2-1
CASSRDHDNEQFF
>TRBV6-1|TRBJ1-2
CASSVYRASGYTF
>TRBV2|TRBJ2-3
CASRFINHPARGPKDTQYF
>TRBV6-6|TRBJ2-7
CASRLSGQSYEQYF
>TRBV6-1|TRBJ2-7
CASNRDRGYEQYF
>TRBV9|TRBJ2-7
CASSEGGGFSYEQYF
>TRBV5-8|TRBJ1-5
CASSPGQALNQPQHF
>TRBV11-2|TRBJ2-7
CASRRGLDYEQYF
>TRBV2|TRBJ1-5
CASSEVQVNQPQHF
>TRBV4-1|TRBJ2-5
CASSQAGSAGWETQYF
>TRBV30|TRBJ2-1
CAWSVRRGDEQFF
>TRBV7-3|TRBJ2-7
CASSSGTGTEQYF
>TRBV5-4|TRBJ2-3
CASSLEHPADTQYF
>TRBV18|TRBJ1-4
CASSPGAANEKLFF
>TRBV7-2|TRBJ2-2
CASSLSGGGELFF
>TRBV6-5|TRBJ2-2
CASNNRVGELFF
>TRBV27|TRBJ1-5
CASSSSVRNQPQHF
>TRBV2|TRBJ1-5
CASSEWLNQPQHF
>TRBV9|TRBJ2-5
CASSFAGTPQETQYF